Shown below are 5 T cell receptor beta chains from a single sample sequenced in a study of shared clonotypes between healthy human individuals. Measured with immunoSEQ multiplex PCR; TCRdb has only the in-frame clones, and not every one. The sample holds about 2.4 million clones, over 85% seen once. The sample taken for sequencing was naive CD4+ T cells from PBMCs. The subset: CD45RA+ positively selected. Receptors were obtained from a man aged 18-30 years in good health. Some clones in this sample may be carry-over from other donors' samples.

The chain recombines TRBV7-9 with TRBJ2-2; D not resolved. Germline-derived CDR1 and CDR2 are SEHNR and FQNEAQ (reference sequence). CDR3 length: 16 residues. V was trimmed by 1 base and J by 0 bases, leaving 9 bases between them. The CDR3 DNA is TGTGCCAGCAGCTTAGAACGGACGGCGAACACCGGGGAGCTGTTTTTT. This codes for CASSLERTANTGELFF. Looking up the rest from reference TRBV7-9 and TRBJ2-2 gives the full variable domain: DTGVSQNPRHKITKRGQNVTFRCDPISEHNRLYWYRQTLGQGPEFLTYFQNEAQLEKSRLLSDRFSAERPKGSFSTLEIQRTEQGDSAMYLCASSLERTANTGELFFGEGSRLTVL.

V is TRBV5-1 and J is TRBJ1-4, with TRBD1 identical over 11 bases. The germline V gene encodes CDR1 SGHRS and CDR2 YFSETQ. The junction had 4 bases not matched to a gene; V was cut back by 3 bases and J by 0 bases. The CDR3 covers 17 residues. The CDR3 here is CASSSGQGASTNEKLFF. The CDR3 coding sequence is TGCGCCAGCAGCTCCGGACAGGGGGCATCAACTAATGAAAAACTGTTTTTT.

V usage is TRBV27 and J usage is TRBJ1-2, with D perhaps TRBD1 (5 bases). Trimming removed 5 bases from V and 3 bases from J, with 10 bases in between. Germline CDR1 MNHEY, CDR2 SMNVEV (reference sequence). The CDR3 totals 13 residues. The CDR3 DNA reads TGTGCCAGCAGTGATCTGGGGGACTATGGCTACACCTTC. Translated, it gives CASSDLGDYGYTF.

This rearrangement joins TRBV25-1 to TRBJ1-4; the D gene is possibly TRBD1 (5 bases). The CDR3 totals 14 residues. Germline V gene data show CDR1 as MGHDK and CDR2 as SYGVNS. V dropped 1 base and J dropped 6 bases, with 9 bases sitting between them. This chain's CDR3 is CASSEWGTDEKLFF. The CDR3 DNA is TGTGCCAGCAGTGAATGGGGGACGGATGAAAAACTGTTTTTT.

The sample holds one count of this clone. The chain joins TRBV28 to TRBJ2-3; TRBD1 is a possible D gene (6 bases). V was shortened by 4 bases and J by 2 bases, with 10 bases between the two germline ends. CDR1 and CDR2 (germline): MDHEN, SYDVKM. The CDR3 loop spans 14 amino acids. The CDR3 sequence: CASSSQGITDTQYF. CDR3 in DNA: TGTGCCAGCAGTTCGCAGGGGATCACAGATACGCAGTATTTT.